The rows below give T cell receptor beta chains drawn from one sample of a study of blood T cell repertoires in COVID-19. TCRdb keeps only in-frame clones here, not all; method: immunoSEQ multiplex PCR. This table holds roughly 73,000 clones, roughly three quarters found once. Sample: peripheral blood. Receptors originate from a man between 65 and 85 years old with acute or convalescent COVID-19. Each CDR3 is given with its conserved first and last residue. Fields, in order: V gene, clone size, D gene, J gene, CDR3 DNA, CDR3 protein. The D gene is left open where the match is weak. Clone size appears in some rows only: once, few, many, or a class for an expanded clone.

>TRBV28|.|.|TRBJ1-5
TGTGCCAGCAGTCTACGGGTCGGCCTCTCATATAGCAATCAGCCCCAGCATTTT
CASSLRVGLSYSNQPQHF
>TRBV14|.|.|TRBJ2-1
TGTGCCAGCAGCCAATCACTAGCACGGGATGAGCAGTTCTTC
CASSQSLARDEQFF
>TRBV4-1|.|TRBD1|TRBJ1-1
TGCGCCAGCAGCCATGCGGACAGGTTACCTGAAGCTTTCTTT
CASSHADRLPEAFF
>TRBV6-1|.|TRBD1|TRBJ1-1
TGTGCCAGCAGTGAAGGGGGGTTAGGAGGGACAGCACCATTT
CASSEGGLGGTAPF
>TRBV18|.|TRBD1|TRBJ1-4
TGTGCCAGCTCACCGACAGGGGCTAATGAAAAACTGTTTTTT
CASSPTGANEKLFF
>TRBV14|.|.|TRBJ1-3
TGTGCCAGCAGCCAAGTCTGGGCAAACACCATATATTTT
CASSQVWANTIYF
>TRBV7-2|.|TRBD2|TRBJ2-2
TGTGCCAGCAGCCAAAACGGACTAGCGGGAGATGGCACCGGGGAGCTGTTTTTT
CASSQNGLAGDGTGELFF
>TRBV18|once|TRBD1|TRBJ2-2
TGTGCCAGCTCGCCCAGGGGGCAAGACGGGGAGCTGTTTTTT
CASSPRGQDGELFF
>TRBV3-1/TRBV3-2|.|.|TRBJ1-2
TGTGCCAGCAGCCAGGGCCAAACGGGCTACACCTTC
CASSQGQTGYTF
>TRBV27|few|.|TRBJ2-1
TGTGCCAGCAGTCCTACGCCAATCAATGAGCAGTTCTTC
CASSPTPINEQFF
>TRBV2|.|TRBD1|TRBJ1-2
TGTGCCAGCACCGAGCGGGGACAGGGAGGTGGCTACACCTTC
CASTERGQGGGYTF
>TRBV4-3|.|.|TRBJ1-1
TGCGCCAGCAGCGAAATCGGGGGGGGTACTGAAGCTTTCTTT
CASSEIGGGTEAFF
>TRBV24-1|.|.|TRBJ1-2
TGTGCCACCAGTGACCGTGGACAAGGAGGCTACACCTTC
CATSDRGQGGYTF
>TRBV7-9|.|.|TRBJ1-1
TGTGCCAGCAGCTTAGAAAGGACGCGGGCAAAAGCTTTCTTT
CASSLERTRAKAFF
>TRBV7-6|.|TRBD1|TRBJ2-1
TGTGCCAGCAGCTTAGAGACCGGGACAGGGGCCTTCTACAATGAGCAGTTCTTC
CASSLETGTGAFYNEQFF
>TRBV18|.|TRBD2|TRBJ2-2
TGTGCCAGCTCACCGAAATTCTCGACTAGCGGGAGCGGCGGGGAGCTGTTTTTT
CASSPKFSTSGSGGELFF
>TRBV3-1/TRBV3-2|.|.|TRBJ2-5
TGTGCCAGCAGCCAAGCGCCAAGCTTTGCGGAGACCCAGTACTTC
CASSQAPSFAETQYF
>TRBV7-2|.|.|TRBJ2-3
TGTGCCAGCAGCTTAGCGGTAGCTGGCAGCACAGATACGCAGTATTTT
CASSLAVAGSTDTQYF